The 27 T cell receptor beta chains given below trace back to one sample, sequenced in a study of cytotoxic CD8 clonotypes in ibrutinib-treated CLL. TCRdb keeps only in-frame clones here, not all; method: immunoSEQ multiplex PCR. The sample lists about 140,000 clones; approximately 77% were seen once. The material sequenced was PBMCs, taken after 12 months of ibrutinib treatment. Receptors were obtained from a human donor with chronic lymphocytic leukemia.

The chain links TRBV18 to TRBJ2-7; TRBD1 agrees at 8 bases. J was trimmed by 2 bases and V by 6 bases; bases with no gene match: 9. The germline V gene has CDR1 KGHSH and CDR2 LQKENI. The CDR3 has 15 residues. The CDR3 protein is CASSHRGTGTYEQYF. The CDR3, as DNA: TGTGCCAGCTCGCATCGTGGGACAGGAACCTACGAGCAGTACTTC.

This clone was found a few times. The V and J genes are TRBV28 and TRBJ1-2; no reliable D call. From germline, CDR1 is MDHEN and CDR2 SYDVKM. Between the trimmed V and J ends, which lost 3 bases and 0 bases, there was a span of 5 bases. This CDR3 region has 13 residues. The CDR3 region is CASSFSTNYGYTF. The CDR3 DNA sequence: TGTGCCAGCAGTTTTTCTACTAACTATGGCTACACCTTC.

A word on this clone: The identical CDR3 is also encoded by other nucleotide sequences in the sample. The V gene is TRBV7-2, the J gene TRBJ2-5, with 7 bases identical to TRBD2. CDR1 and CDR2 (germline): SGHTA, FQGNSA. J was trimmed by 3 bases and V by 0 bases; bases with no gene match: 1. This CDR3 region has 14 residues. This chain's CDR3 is CASSLAAGEETQYF. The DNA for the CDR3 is TGTGCCAGCAGCTTAGCTGCGGGAGAAGAGACCCAGTACTTC.

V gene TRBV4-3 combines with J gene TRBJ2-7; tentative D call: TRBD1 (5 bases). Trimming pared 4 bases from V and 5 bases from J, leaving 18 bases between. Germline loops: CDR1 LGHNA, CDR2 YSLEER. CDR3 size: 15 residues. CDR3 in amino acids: CASSPGRRVLDEQYF. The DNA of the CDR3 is TGCGCCAGCAGCCCCGGACGCAGGGTGTTGGACGAGCAGTACTTC.

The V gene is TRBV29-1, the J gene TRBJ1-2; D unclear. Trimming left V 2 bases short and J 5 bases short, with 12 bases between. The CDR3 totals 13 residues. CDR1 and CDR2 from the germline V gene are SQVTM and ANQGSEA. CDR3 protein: CSVERVGGYGYTF. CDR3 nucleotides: TGCAGCGTTGAAAGGGTGGGCGGTTATGGCTACACCTTC.

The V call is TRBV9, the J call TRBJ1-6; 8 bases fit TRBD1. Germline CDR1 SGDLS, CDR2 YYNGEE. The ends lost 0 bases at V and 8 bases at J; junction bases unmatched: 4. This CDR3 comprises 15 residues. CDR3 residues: CASSVEGRGHSPLHF. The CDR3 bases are TGTGCCAGCAGCGTAGAGGGCAGGGGGCATTCACCCCTCCACTTT.

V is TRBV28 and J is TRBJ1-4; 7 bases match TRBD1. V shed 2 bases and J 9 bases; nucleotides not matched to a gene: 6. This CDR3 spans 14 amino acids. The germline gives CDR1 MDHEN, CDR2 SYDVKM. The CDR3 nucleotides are TGTGCCAGCAGTTTACCCGGGACAGCTCAAAAACTGTTTTTT. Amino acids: CASSLPGTAQKLFF.

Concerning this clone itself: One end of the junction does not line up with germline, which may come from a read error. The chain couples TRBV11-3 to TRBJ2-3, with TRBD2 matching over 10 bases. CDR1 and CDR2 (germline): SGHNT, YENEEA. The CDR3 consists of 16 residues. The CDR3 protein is CASRLDVSGRADTQYF. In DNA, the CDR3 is TGTGCCAGCAGATTAGATGTGAGCGGGAGGGCAGATACGCAGTATTTT.

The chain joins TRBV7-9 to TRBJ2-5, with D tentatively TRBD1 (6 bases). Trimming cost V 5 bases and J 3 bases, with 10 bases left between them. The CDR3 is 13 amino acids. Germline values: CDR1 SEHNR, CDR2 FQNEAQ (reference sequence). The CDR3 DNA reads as TGTGCCAGCAGCCCCTGGACAGAAGAGACCCAGTACTTC. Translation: CASSPWTEETQYF.

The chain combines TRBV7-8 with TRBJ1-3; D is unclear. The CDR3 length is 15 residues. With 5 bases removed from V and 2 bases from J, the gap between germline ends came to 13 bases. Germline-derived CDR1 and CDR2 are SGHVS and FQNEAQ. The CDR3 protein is CASSRILSTGNTIYF. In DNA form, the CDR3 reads TGTGCCAGCAGCCGAATATTAAGTACTGGAAACACCATATATTTT.

The CDR3 region is CASSLASGRAGNEQFF. The CDR3 bases are TGTGCCAGCAGCTTAGCCAGCGGGAGGGCCGGCAATGAGCAGTTCTTC. The rearrangement uses TRBV7-9 and TRBJ2-1; 10 bases fit TRBD2. Trimming took 0 bases from V and 6 from J; bases not matched to a gene: 5. Germline assignment: CDR1 SEHNR and CDR2 FQNEAQ (reference sequence). This CDR3 contains 16 residues.

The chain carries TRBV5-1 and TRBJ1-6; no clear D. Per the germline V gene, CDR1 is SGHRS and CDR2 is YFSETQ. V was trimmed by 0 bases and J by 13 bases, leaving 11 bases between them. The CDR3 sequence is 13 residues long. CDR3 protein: CASSLEVAWPLHF. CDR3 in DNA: TGCGCCAGCAGCTTGGAGGTCGCATGGCCCCTCCACTTT.

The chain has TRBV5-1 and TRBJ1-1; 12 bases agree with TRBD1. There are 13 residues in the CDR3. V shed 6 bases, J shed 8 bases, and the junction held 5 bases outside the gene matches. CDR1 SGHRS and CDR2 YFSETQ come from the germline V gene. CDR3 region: CASNTGTGGEAFF. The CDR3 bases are TGCGCCAGCAATACCGGGACAGGGGGCGAAGCTTTCTTT.

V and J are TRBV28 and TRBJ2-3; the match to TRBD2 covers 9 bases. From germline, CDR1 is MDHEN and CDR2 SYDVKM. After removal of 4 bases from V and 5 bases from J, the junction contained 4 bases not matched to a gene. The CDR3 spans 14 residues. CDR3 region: CASSSLAGIDTQYF. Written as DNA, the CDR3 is TGTGCCAGCAGTTCGCTAGCGGGGATAGATACGCAGTATTTT.

The CDR3 loop is CASSLATSVYEQYF. The CDR3 nucleotides read TGTGCCAGCAGCTTAGCCACTAGCGTCTACGAGCAGTACTTC. The rearrangement uses TRBV11-3 and TRBJ2-7; 7 nucleotides agree with TRBD2. The CDR3 loop spans 14 amino acids. After removal of 1 base from V and 3 bases from J, the junction contained 3 bases not matched to a gene. Germline V lookup: CDR1 SGHNT, CDR2 YENEEA.

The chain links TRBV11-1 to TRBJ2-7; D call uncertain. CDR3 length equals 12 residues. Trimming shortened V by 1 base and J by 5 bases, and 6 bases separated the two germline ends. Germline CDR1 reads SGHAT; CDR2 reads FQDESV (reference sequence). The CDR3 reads CASSLESHEQYF. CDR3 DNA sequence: TGTGCCAGCAGCTTAGAAAGTCACGAGCAGTACTTC.

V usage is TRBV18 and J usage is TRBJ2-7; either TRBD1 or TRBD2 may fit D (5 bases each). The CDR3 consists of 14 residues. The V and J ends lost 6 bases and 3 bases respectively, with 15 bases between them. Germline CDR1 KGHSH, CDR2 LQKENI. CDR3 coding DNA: TGTGCCAGCTCCCGCGACAGAGGGAACTACGAGCAGTACTTC. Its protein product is CASSRDRGNYEQYF.

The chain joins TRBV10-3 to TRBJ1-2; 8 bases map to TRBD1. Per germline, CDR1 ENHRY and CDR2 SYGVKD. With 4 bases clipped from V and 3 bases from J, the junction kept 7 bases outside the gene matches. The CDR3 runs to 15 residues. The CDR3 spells CAISASGQGDYGYTF. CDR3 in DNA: TGTGCCATCAGTGCGTCAGGACAGGGTGACTATGGCTACACCTTC.

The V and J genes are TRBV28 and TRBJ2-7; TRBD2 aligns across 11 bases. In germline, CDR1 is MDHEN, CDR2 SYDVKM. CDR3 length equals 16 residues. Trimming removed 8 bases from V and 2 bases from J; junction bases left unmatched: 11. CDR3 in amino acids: CASCNVASGRPYEQYF. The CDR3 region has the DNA TGTGCCAGCTGCAACGTGGCTAGCGGGAGGCCCTACGAGCAGTACTTC.

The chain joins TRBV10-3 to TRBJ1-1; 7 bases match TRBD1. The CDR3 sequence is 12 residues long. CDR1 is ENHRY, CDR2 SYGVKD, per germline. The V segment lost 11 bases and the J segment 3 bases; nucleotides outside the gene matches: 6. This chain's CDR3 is CASTGLDTEAFF. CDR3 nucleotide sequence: TGTGCCTCGACAGGGTTGGACACTGAAGCTTTCTTT.

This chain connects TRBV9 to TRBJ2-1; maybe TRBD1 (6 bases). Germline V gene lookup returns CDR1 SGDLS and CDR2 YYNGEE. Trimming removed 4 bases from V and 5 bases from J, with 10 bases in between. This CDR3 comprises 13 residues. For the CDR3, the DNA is TGTGCCAGCAGCACGGGACAACACAATGAGCAGTTCTTC. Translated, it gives CASSTGQHNEQFF.

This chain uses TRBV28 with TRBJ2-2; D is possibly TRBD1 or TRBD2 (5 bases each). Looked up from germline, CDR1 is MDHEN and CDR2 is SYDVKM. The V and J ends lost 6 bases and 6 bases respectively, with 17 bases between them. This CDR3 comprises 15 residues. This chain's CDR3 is CASSRSVGVAGELFF. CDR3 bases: TGTGCCAGCAGCCGCAGTGTGGGGGTGGCCGGGGAGCTGTTTTTT.

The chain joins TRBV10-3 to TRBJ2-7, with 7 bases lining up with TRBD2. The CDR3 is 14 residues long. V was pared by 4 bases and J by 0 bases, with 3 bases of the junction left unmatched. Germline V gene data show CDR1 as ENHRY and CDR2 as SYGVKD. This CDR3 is CAISGEGGSYEQYF. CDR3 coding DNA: TGTGCCATCAGTGGGGAGGGAGGCTCCTACGAGCAGTACTTC.

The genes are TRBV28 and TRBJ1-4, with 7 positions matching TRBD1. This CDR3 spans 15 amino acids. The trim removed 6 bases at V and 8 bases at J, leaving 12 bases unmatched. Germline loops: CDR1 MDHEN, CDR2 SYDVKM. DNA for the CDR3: TGTGCCAGCAGCCCCTTTAACAGGGGATCGGAAAAACTGTTTTTT. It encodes CASSPFNRGSEKLFF. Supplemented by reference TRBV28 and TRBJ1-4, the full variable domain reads DVKVTQSSRYLVKRTGEKVFLECVQDMDHENMFWYRQDPGLGLRLIYFSYDVKMKEKGDIPEGYSVSREKKERFSLILESASTNQTSMYLCASSPFNRGSEKLFFGSGTQLSVL.

The CDR3 DNA follows: TGTGCCAGCAGCGCGCTGGGACAGTTTCGGACCGGGGAGCTGTTTTTT. This encodes CASSALGQFRTGELFF. V usage is TRBV7-3 and J usage is TRBJ2-2; 7 bases line up with TRBD1. The CDR3 is 16 residues long. Looked up from germline, CDR1 is SGHTA and CDR2 is FQGTGA. J gave up 5 bases and V 5 bases, and 11 bases lay outside the gene matches.

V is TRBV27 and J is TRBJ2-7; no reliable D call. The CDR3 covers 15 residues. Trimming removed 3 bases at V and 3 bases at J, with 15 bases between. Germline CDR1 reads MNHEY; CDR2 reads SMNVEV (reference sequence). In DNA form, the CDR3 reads TGTGCCAGCAGTTTCCCTTTGTCCCCTAACTACGAGCAGTACTTC. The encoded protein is CASSFPLSPNYEQYF.

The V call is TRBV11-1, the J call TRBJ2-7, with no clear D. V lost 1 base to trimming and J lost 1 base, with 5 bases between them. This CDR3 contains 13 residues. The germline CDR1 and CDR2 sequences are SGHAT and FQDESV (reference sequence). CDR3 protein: CASSLGSSYEQYF. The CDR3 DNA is TGTGCCAGCAGCTTAGGCAGTTCCTACGAGCAGTACTTC.